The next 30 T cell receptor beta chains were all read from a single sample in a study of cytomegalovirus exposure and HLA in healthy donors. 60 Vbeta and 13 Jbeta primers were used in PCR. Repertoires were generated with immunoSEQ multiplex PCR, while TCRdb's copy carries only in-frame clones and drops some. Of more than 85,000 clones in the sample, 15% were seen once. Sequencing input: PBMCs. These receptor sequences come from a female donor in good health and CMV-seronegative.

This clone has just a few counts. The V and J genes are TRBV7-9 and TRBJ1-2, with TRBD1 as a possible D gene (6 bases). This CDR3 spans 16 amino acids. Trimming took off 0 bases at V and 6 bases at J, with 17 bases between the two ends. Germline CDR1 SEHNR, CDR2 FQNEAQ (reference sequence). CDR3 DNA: TGTGCCAGCAGCTTAGCGGGTGGCAGGGGTGGACATGGCTACACCTTC. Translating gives CASSLAGGRGGHGYTF.

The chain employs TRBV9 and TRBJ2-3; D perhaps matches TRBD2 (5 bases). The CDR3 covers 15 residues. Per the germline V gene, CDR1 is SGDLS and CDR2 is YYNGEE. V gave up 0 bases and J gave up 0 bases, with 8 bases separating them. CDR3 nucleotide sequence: TGTGCCAGCAGCGTAGCGGGATTTAGCACAGATACGCAGTATTTT. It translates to CASSVAGFSTDTQYF.

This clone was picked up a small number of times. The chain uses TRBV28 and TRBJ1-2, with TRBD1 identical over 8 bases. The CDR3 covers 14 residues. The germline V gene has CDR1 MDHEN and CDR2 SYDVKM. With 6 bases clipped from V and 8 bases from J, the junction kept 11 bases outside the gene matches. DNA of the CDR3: TGTGCCAGCAGGAGGACAGGGAGTGTTACCGGCTACACCTTC. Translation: CASRRTGSVTGYTF.

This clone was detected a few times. CDR3: CATSRVGSGRVSTDTQYF. In DNA, the CDR3 is TGTGCCACCAGCAGAGTTGGTAGCGGGAGGGTTAGCACAGATACGCAGTATTTT. The chain combines TRBV15 with TRBJ2-3; 11 bases line up with TRBD2. V shed 1 base, J shed 0 bases, and the junction held 6 bases outside the gene matches. CDR1 and CDR2 from the germline V gene are LNHNV and YYDKDF (reference sequence). This CDR3 contains 18 residues.

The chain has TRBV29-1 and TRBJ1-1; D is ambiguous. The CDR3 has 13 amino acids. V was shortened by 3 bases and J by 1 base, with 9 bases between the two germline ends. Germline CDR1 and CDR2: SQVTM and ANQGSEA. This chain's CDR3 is CSVERERNTEAFF. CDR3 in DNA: TGCAGCGTTGAGAGGGAGAGGAACACTGAAGCTTTCTTT.

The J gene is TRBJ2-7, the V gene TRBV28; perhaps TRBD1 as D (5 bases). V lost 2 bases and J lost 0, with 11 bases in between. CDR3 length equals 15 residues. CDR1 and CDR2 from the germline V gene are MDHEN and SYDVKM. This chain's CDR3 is CASSLQSGISYEQYF. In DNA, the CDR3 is TGTGCCAGCAGTTTACAGTCAGGGATCTCCTACGAGCAGTACTTC. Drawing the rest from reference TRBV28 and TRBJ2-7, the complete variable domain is DVKVTQSSRYLVKRTGEKVFLECVQDMDHENMFWYRQDPGLGLRLIYFSYDVKMKEKGDIPEGYSVSREKKERFSLILESASTNQTSMYLCASSLQSGISYEQYFGPGTRLTVT.

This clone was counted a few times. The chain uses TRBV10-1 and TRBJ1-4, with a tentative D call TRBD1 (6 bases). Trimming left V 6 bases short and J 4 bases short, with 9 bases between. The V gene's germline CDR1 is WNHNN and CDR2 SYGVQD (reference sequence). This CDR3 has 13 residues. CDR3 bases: TGCGCCAGCAGCGGACAGATTAATGAAAAACTGTTTTTT. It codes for CASSGQINEKLFF.

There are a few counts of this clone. CDR3 residues: CASSWDRGDGYTF. In DNA, the CDR3 is TGTGCCAGCAGCTGGGACAGGGGTGATGGCTACACCTTC. The chain employs TRBV7-9 and TRBJ1-2; TRBD1 aligns across 10 bases. Looked up from germline, CDR1 is SEHNR and CDR2 is FQNEAQ (reference sequence). The CDR3 has 13 amino acids. The V and J ends lost 4 bases and 6 bases, in that order; junction bases with no gene match: 2.

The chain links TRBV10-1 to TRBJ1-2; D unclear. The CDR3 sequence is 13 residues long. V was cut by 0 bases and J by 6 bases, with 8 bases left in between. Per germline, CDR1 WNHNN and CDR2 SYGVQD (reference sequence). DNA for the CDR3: TGCGCCAGCAGTGAGTCGGGCAGAGATGGCTACACCTTC. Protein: CASSESGRDGYTF.

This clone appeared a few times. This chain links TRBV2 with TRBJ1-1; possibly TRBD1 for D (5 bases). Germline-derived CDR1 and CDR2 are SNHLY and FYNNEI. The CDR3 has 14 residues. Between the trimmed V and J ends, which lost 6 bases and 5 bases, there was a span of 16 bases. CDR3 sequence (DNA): TGTGCCAGCAGCTTAATCAGGGATATGACTGAAGCTTTCTTT. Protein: CASSLIRDMTEAFF. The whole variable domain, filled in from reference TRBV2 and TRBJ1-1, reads EPEVTQTPSHQVTQMGQEVILRCVPISNHLYFYWYRQILGQKVEFLVSFYNNEISEKSEIFDDQFSVERPDGSNFTLKIRSTKLEDSAMYFCASSLIRDMTEAFFGQGTRLTVV.

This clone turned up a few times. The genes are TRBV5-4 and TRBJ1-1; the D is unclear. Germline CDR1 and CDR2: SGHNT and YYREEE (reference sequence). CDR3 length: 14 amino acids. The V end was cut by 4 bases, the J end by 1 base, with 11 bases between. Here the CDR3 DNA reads TGTGCCAGCAGCGCCCTACAGAAGAACACTGAAGCTTTCTTT. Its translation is CASSALQKNTEAFF.

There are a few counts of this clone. CDR3 region: CATGLAGTDTQYF. The CDR3 nucleotides read TGTGCCACCGGACTAGCGGGGACAGATACGCAGTATTTT. The chain links TRBV6-1 to TRBJ2-3; 12 bases are shared with TRBD2. Germline V gives CDR1 MNHNS, CDR2 SASEGT. The V segment lost 10 bases and the J segment 3 bases; nucleotides outside the gene matches: 2. The CDR3 has 13 amino acids.

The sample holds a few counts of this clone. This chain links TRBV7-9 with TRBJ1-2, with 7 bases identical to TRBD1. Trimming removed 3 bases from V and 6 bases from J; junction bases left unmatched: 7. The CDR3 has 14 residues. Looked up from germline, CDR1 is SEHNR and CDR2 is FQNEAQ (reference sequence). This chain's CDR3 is CASSFSTGANGYTF. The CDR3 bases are TGTGCCAGCAGCTTCAGTACAGGGGCCAATGGCTACACCTTC. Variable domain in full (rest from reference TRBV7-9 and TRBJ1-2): DTGVSQNPRHKITKRGQNVTFRCDPISEHNRLYWYRQTLGQGPEFLTYFQNEAQLEKSRLLSDRFSAERPKGSFSTLEIQRTEQGDSAMYLCASSFSTGANGYTFGSGTRLTVV.

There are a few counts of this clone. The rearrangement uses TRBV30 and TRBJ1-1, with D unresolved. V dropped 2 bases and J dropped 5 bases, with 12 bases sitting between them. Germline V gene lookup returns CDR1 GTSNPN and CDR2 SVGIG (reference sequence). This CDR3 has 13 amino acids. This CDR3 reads CAWSLLRKTEAFF. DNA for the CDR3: TGTGCCTGGAGTCTCCTGCGGAAAACTGAAGCTTTCTTT.

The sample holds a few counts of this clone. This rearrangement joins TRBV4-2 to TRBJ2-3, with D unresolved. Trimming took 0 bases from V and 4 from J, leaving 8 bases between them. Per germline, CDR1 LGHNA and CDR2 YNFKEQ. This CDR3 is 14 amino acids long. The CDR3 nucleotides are TGTGCCAGCAGCCAAGATCTGGCTGCAGATACGCAGTATTTT. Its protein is CASSQDLAADTQYF.

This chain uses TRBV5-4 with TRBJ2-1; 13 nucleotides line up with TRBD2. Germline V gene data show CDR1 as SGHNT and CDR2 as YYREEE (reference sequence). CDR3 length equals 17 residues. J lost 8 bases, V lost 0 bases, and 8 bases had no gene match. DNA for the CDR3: TGTGCCAGCAGCTTGGGGACGACTAGCGGGGGGTTCGATGAGCAGTTCTTC. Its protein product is CASSLGTTSGGFDEQFF.

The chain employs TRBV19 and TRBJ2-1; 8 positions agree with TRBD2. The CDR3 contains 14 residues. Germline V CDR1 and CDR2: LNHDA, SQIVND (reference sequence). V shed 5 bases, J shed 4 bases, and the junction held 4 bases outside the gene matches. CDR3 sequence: CASSPSGGYNEQFF. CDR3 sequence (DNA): TGTGCCAGTAGTCCATCGGGGGGGTACAATGAGCAGTTCTTC.

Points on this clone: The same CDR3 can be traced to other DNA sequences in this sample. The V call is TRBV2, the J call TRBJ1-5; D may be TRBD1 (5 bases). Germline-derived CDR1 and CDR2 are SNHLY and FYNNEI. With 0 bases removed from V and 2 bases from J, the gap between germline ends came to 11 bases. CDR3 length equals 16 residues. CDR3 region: CASSEARQGGNQPQHF. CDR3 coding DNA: TGTGCCAGCAGTGAAGCGCGTCAGGGTGGCAATCAGCCCCAGCATTTT. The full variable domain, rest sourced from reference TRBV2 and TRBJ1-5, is EPEVTQTPSHQVTQMGQEVILRCVPISNHLYFYWYRQILGQKVEFLVSFYNNEISEKSEIFDDQFSVERPDGSNFTLKIRSTKLEDSAMYFCASSEARQGGNQPQHFGDGTRLSIL.

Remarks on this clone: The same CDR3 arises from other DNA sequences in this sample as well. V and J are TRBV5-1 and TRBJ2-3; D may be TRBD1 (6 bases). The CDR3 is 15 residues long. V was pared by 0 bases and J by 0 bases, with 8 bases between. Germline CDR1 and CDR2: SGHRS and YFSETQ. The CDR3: CASSLGQGSTDTQYF. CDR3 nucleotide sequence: TGCGCCAGCAGCTTGGGGCAGGGGAGCACAGATACGCAGTATTTT.

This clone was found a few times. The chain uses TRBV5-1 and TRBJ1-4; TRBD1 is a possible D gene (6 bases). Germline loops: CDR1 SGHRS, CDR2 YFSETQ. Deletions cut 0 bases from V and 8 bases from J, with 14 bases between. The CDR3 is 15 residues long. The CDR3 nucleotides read TGCGCCAGCAGCTTGGTGGCAGGGGTGATGGAAAAACTGTTTTTT. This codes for CASSLVAGVMEKLFF. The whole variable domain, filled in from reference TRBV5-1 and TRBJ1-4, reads KAGVTQTPRYLIKTRGQQVTLSCSPISGHRSVSWYQQTPGQGLQFLFEYFSETQRNKGNFPGRFSGRQFSNSRSEMNVSTLELGDSALYLCASSLVAGVMEKLFFGSGTQLSVL.

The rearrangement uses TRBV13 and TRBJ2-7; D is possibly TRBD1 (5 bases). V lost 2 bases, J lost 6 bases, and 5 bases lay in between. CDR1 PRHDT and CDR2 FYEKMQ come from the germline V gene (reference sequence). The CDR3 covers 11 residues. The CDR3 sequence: CASSLRGEQYF. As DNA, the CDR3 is TGTGCCAGCAGCTTAAGGGGCGAGCAGTACTTC.

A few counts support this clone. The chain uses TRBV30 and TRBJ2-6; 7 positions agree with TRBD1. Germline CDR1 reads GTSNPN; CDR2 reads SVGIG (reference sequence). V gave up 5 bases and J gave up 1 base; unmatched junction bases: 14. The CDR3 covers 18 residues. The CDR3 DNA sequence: TGTGCCTGGCTTAGTCCCGGGACAGCCCTATCTGGGGCCAACGTCCTGACTTTC. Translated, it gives CAWLSPGTALSGANVLTF.

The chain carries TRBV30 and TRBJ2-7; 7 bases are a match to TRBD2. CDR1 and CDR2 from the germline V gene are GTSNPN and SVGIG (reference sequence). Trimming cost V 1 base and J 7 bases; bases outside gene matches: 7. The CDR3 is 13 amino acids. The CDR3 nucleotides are TGTGCCTGGAGTGAGGGCAACGGGGGGGAGCAGTACTTC. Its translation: CAWSEGNGGEQYF.

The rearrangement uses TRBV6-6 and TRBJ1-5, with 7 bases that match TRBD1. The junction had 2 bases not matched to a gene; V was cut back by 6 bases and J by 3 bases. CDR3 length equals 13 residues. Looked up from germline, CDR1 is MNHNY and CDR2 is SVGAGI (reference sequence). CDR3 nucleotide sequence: TGTGCCAGCAGGGGGACAGACAATCAGCCCCAGCATTTT. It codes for CASRGTDNQPQHF.

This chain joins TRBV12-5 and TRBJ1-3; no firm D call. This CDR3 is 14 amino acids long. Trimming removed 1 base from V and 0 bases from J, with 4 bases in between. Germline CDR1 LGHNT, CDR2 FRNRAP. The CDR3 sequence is CASGLGHSGNTIYF. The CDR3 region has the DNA TGTGCTAGTGGTTTGGGGCACTCTGGAAACACCATATATTTT. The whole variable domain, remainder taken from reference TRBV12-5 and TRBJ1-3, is DARVTQTPRHKVTEMGQEVTMRCQPILGHNTVFWYRQTMMQGLELLAYFRNRAPLDDSGMPKDRFSAEMPDATLATLKIQPSEPRDSAVYFCASGLGHSGNTIYFGEGSWLTVV.

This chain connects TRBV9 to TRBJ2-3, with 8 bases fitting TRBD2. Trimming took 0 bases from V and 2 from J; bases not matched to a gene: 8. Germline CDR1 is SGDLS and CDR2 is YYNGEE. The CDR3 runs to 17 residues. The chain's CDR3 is CASSVGGGGRNTDTQYF. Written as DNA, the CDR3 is TGTGCCAGCAGCGTAGGCGGCGGGGGGCGCAACACAGATACGCAGTATTTT.

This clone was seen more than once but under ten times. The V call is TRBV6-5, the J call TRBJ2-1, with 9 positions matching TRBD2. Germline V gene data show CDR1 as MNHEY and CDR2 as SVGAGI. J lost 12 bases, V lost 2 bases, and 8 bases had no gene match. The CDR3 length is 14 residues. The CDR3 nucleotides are TGTGCCAGCAGTTACGGGACTAGCTCAGTGGGGCAGTTCTTC. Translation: CASSYGTSSVGQFF.

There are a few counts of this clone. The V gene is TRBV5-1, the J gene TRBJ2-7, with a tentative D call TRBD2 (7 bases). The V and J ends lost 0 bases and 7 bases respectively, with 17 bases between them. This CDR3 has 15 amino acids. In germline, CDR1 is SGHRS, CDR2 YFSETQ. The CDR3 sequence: CASSLAVGGPEEQYF. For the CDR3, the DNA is TGCGCCAGCAGCTTGGCGGTGGGGGGGCCGGAAGAGCAGTACTTC. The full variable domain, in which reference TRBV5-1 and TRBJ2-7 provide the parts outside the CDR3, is KAGVTQTPRYLIKTRGQQVTLSCSPISGHRSVSWYQQTPGQGLQFLFEYFSETQRNKGNFPGRFSGRQFSNSRSEMNVSTLELGDSALYLCASSLAVGGPEEQYFGPGTRLTVT.

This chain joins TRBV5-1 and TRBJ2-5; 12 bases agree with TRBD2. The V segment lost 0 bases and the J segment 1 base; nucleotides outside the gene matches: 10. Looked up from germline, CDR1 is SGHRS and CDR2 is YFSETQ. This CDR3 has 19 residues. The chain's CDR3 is CASSLGYARLAGVQETQYF. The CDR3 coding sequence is TGCGCCAGCAGCTTGGGGTATGCCCGACTAGCGGGGGTCCAAGAGACCCAGTACTTC.

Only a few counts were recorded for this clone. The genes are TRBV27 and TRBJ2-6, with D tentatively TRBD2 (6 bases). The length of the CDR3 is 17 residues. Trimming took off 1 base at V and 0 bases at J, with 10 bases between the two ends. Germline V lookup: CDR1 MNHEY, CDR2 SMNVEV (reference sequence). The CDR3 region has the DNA TGTGCCAGCAGTTTATGGGGGGTGATCTCTGGGGCCAACGTCCTGACTTTC. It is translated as CASSLWGVISGANVLTF.